The 8 T cell receptor beta chains given below trace back to one sample, sequenced in a study of cytomegalovirus exposure and HLA in healthy donors. PCR used 60 Vbeta primers and 13 Jbeta primers. Only in-frame clones appear in the TCRdb table, and some are missing; sequencing was by immunoSEQ multiplex PCR. The profile shows around 200,000 clones, more than 80% of them singletons. Input material: PBMCs. The receptors come from a woman aged 45-65 years in good health and CMV-seropositive.

The rearrangement links TRBV9 to TRBJ1-5; the D gene is possibly TRBD1 (5 bases). Per germline, CDR1 SGDLS and CDR2 YYNGEE. Trimming shortened V by 7 bases and J by 2 bases, and 13 bases separated the two germline ends. This CDR3 is 14 amino acids long. The CDR3 loop is CASGGESRNQPQHF. CDR3 sequence (DNA): TGTGCCAGCGGGGGGGAAAGCCGCAATCAGCCCCAGCATTTT. Using reference TRBV9 and TRBJ1-5 for the parts outside the CDR3, the full variable domain is DSGVTQTPKHLITATGQRVTLRCSPRSGDLSVYWYQQSLDQGLQFLIQYYNGEERAKGNILERFSAQQFPDLHSELNLSSLELGDSALYFCASGGESRNQPQHFGDGTRLSIL.

This chain uses TRBV4-1 with TRBJ1-4; 7 nucleotides line up with TRBD1. The CDR3 extends over 15 amino acids. Germline V gene lookup returns CDR1 MGHRA and CDR2 YSYEKL. V lost 1 base, J lost 6 bases, and 5 bases stayed unmatched. Written as DNA, the CDR3 is TGCGCCAGCAGCCAAGTAGGGGGCTCGGATGAAAAACTGTTTTTT. The encoded protein is CASSQVGGSDEKLFF.

V is TRBV5-1 and J is TRBJ2-1, with 8 bases aligning to TRBD2. The CDR3 extends over 17 amino acids. The trim removed 4 bases at V and 2 bases at J, leaving 11 bases unmatched. The germline CDR1 and CDR2 sequences are SGHRS and YFSETQ. CDR3 nucleotides: TGCGCCAGCAGCCCGATCTCTCGGGGGGGCCCCTACAATGAGCAGTTCTTC. Protein product: CASSPISRGGPYNEQFF.

V usage is TRBV5-5 and J usage is TRBJ1-5; maybe TRBD1 (5 bases). The CDR3 runs to 15 residues. Trimming removed 1 base at V and 0 bases at J, with 8 bases between. Germline assignment: CDR1 SGHKS and CDR2 YYEKEE (reference sequence). CDR3 region: CASSLLGDSNQPQHF. CDR3 nucleotides: TGTGCCAGCAGCTTGTTAGGGGATAGCAATCAGCCCCAGCATTTT.

The V call is TRBV11-2, the J call TRBJ1-1; TRBD1 matches at 7 bases. CDR3 length: 15 amino acids. The V gene end was trimmed by 1 base and the J gene end by 2 bases; junction bases not matched to a gene: 4. From germline, CDR1 is SGHAT and CDR2 FQNNGV. This CDR3 is CASSLGSGGNTEAFF. DNA of the CDR3: TGTGCCAGCAGCTTAGGTTCAGGGGGAAACACTGAAGCTTTCTTT.

This sequence joins TRBV30 and TRBJ2-7; 7 nucleotides align to TRBD1. Germline assignment: CDR1 GTSNPN and CDR2 SVGIG (reference sequence). This CDR3 has 15 amino acids. Trimming took 2 bases from V and 3 from J; bases not matched to a gene: 10. CDR3 residues: CAWSPGTVLSYEQYF. CDR3 nucleotides: TGTGCCTGGAGTCCCGGGACAGTGCTCAGCTACGAGCAGTACTTC.

This chain's CDR3 is CASSLAAGGYSPLHF. DNA of the CDR3: TGTGCCAGCAGCTTAGCGGCAGGGGGCTACTCACCCCTCCACTTT. The chain has TRBV7-9 and TRBJ1-6; 8 bases are shared with TRBD1. This CDR3 is built from 15 residues. J was trimmed by 10 bases and V by 0 bases; bases with no gene match: 5. The germline V gene encodes CDR1 SEHNR and CDR2 FQNEAQ (reference sequence).

The rearrangement uses TRBV7-9 and TRBJ1-4, with D possibly matching TRBD1 (6 bases). This CDR3 spans 15 amino acids. Trimming pared 5 bases from V and 6 bases from J, leaving 16 bases between. Germline-derived CDR1 and CDR2 are SEHNR and FQNEAQ (reference sequence). The CDR3 reads CASSPHWGQDEKLFF. The CDR3 nucleotides read TGTGCCAGCAGCCCCCACTGGGGGCAGGATGAAAAACTGTTTTTT.